A single sample gave rise to the 9 T cell receptor beta chains below, sequenced in a study of T cell changes during pregnancy in multiple sclerosis (dated by TCRdb to between 2018 and 2021). Libraries were built with the immunoSEQ multiplex PCR assay. TCRdb provides this immuneACCESS table in a form limited to in-frame rearrangements. Some clones are lacking; in checked studies, under half of them reflect an unresolved V gene, and why the rest are absent is not known. The sample includes roughly 52,000 clones, with about 92% observed a single time. Of the sample, roughly 0.25% falls within the top ten clones. Specimen: CD4+ T cells from peripheral blood mononuclear cells, collected in the third trimester of pregnancy. These receptor sequences come from a female donor with multiple sclerosis, enrolled in a pregnancy study.

This chain joins TRBV19 and TRBJ2-6; TRBD1 matches at 12 bases. The CDR3 has 16 amino acids. V was clipped by 10 bases and J by 2 bases; unmatched bases: 6. Looked up from germline, CDR1 is LNHDA and CDR2 is SQIVND (reference sequence). CDR3 amino acids: CATSGTGGTGANVLTF. The CDR3 DNA follows: TGTGCCACCTCCGGGACAGGGGGCACTGGGGCCAACGTCCTGACTTTC.

This clone was seen only a few times. The chain employs TRBV10-3 and TRBJ1-5; tentative D call: TRBD1 (5 bases). This CDR3 spans 15 amino acids. Germline loops: CDR1 ENHRY, CDR2 SYGVKD. Deletions cut 4 bases from V and 4 bases from J, with 14 bases between. CDR3 DNA sequence: TGTGCCATCAGTGGACTTAAGGGGACTAATCAGCCCCAGCATTTT. Translating it yields CAISGLKGTNQPQHF.

V usage is TRBV10-2 and J usage is TRBJ1-4; a possible D gene is TRBD1 (6 bases). The CDR3 totals 14 residues. V was trimmed by 7 bases and J by 3 bases, leaving 12 bases between them. Germline V CDR1 and CDR2: WSHSY, SAAADI. Here the CDR3 DNA reads TGCGCCAGCAATACCAGGGGACCTAATGAAAAACTGTTTTTT. This sequence encodes CASNTRGPNEKLFF.

This chain links TRBV7-8 with TRBJ1-5, with 7 bases fitting TRBD1. The V gene end was trimmed by 5 bases and the J gene end by 6 bases; junction bases not matched to a gene: 13. The CDR3 has 16 residues. Germline V gene lookup returns CDR1 SGHVS and CDR2 FQNEAQ. The CDR3, as DNA: TGTGCCAGCAGCCCTCGAGGGACAGCTTCCAGTCAGCCCCAGCATTTT. Amino acids: CASSPRGTASSQPQHF.

This clone was detected only once. The CDR3 nucleotides read TGTGCCAGCAAGATAGCGGGAGGTTTCGCCGGGGAGCTGTTTTTT. This translates into CASKIAGGFAGELFF. This chain connects TRBV7-3 to TRBJ2-2; TRBD2 agrees at 10 bases. CDR1 and CDR2 from the germline V gene are SGHTA and FQGTGA. J was trimmed by 6 bases and V by 7 bases; bases with no gene match: 8. This CDR3 is 15 amino acids long.

The rearrangement joins TRBV10-3 to TRBJ1-5, with TRBD1 as a possible D gene (6 bases). Trimming left V 2 bases short and J 6 bases short, with 17 bases between. CDR1 ENHRY and CDR2 SYGVKD come from the germline V gene. This CDR3 has 16 amino acids. CDR3 DNA sequence: TGTGCCATCAGTGAGCACCTCAGGGGAGAAGGTCAGCCCCAGCATTTT. Translating it yields CAISEHLRGEGQPQHF.

J is TRBJ1-1 and V is TRBV2; maybe TRBD1 (5 bases). V shed 5 bases and J shed 7 bases, with 23 bases lying between them. CDR1 is SNHLY and CDR2 is FYNNEI in the germline V gene. The CDR3 is 16 residues long. DNA for the CDR3: TGTGCCAGCAGTCGTAGGTTACGGGGGTCGGTGGGTGAAGCTTTCTTT. Encoded protein: CASSRRLRGSVGEAFF.

The chain uses TRBV30 and TRBJ1-5, with 9 bases that match TRBD1. This CDR3 is built from 18 residues. Germline CDR1 is GTSNPN and CDR2 is SVGIG (reference sequence). The ends lost 3 bases at V and 5 bases at J; junction bases unmatched: 17. In DNA, the CDR3 is TGTGCCTGGAGCCTGCGGGGGACAGGGAATTATTGGGATCAGCCCCAGCATTTT. Its translation is CAWSLRGTGNYWDQPQHF.

This clone was seen a handful of times. The chain combines TRBV6-1 with TRBJ1-3; D is perhaps TRBD1 (6 bases). Trimming left V 4 bases short and J 2 bases short, with 15 bases between. From germline, CDR1 is MNHNS and CDR2 SASEGT. The CDR3 is made up of 16 amino acids. The CDR3, as DNA: TGTGCCAGCAGTGCCCAACAGGGAAGCACTGGAAACACCATATATTTT. This encodes CASSAQQGSTGNTIYF.